A single sample is the source of the 5 T cell receptor beta chains below, sequenced in a study of cytomegalovirus exposure and HLA in healthy donors. Some clones are missing from TCRdb's copy, which holds only in-frame ones; the method was immunoSEQ multiplex PCR. The sample gives about 140,000 clones, 88% of which show up once; roughly 7.7% is in the top ten. Sequenced input: PBMCs. These receptors were obtained from a young woman in good health and CMV-seropositive.

The chain links TRBV14 to TRBJ2-5, with TRBD1 matching over 8 bases. In germline, CDR1 is SGHDN, CDR2 FVKESK. CDR3 length equals 16 residues. V was pared by 5 bases and J by 4 bases, with 12 bases of the junction left unmatched. CDR3 DNA: TGTGCCAGCAGCAAGCCCCGGGGCAGGGGGCTAGAGACCCAGTACTTC. Protein sequence: CASSKPRGRGLETQYF.

The gene calls are TRBV15 and TRBJ1-5, with D possibly TRBD1 on 5 matching bases. Germline CDR1 reads LNHNV; CDR2 reads YYDKDF (reference sequence). Between the trimmed V and J ends, which lost 1 base and 5 bases, there was a span of 9 bases. The CDR3 totals 14 residues. CDR3 in DNA: TGTGCCACCAGCAGAGTGGCAGGGTATCAGCCCCAGCATTTT. Translated: CATSRVAGYQPQHF.

CDR3 region: CASSLYSGRRTDTQYF. As DNA, the CDR3 is TGTGCCAGCAGCCTGTATAGCGGGAGGCGCACAGATACGCAGTATTTT. The chain uses TRBV5-8 and TRBJ2-3; 10 bases map to TRBD2. The trim removed 4 bases at V and 1 base at J, leaving 6 bases unmatched. CDR3 length: 16 amino acids. CDR1 is SGHTS, CDR2 YDEGEE, per germline.

This clone was observed once. Here the CDR3 DNA reads TGTGCCAGCAGCTTGCCGGGAGGGGGTTTGAGCGGGGAGCTGTTTTTT. Its translation: CASSLPGGGLSGELFF. This chain joins TRBV7-3 and TRBJ2-2, with TRBD2 identical over 8 bases. The trim removed 3 bases at V and 7 bases at J, leaving 10 bases unmatched. CDR3 size: 16 residues. From germline, CDR1 is SGHTA and CDR2 FQGTGA.

The chain is built from TRBV11-2 and TRBJ2-1, with TRBD2 as a possible D gene (5 bases). Trimming removed 3 bases from V and 8 bases from J, with 8 bases in between. The CDR3 covers 12 residues. CDR1 and CDR2 from the germline V gene are SGHAT and FQNNGV. The CDR3 bases are TGTGCCAGCAGCTTCGAGGGATATGAGCAGTTCTTC. Its translation is CASSFEGYEQFF.